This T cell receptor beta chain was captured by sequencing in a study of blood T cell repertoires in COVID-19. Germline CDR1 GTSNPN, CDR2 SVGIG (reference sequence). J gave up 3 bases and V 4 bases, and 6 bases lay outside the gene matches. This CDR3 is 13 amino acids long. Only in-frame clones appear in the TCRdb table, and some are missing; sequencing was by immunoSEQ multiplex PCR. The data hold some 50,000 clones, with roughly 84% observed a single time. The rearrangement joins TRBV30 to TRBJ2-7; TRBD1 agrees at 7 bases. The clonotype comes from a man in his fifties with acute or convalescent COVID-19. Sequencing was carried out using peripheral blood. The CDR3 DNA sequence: TGTGCCTGGACCCCGTGGGACAGCTACGAGCAGTACTTC. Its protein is CAWTPWDSYEQYF.